This TCR beta chain was sequenced for a study of identical twins. General observations from the study: Surplus twin overlap in beta out-of-frame sequences was less pronounced. Insertions were reduced in abundant cord blood beta clonotypes but not in memory repertoires. The same donors were not followed; conclusions instead depended on cross-sectional statistical analysis.

Template switching added a universal primer binding site, and final cDNA carried unique molecular identifiers. TCRdb reprocessed the 5' RACE reads via MiXCR and lists one record per CDR3 protein. Of 250,000 to 350,000 distinct CDR3 sequences in the sample, 8% to 9.5% were seen once. The sample holds many counts of this clonotype. The antigen remains undetermined. CDR3 length: 17 residues. CDR1 and CDR2 (germline): MDHEN, SYDVKM. With V trimmed by 4 bases and J by 0 bases, 10 bases remained unmatched. The data also belong to a second study, concerning yellow fever vaccine responses in identical twins.

The chain is built from TRBV28 and TRBJ2-5; TRBD2 aligns across 8 bases. The origin of this receptor is a woman aged 18 to 35 in good health. Sequencing was performed on CD8+ T cells sorted from blood. The chain's CDR3 is CASSSPRRGGYQETQYF. DNA for the CDR3: TGTGCCAGCAGTTCACCCCGGCGCGGGGGGTACCAAGAGACCCAGTACTTC.